This section outlines one T cell receptor (beta chain) sequence together with its context. Its antigen is unknown. Via MiXCR, TCRdb re-called the reads, giving one row per CDR3 protein. This table has hundreds of thousands of distinct CDR3 sequences, around 35% appearing once. Germline V gene data show CDR1 as SGHRS and CDR2 as YFSETQ. The CDR3 spans 14 residues. V was clipped by 4 bases and J by 5 bases, with 14 bases between them. The data originate from a study of T cell repertoires in cytomegalovirus infection. About the research overall: CMV epitopes used comprised recently identified HLA-C-restricted ones and well-studied HLA-B-restricted ones. Matching HLA type and CMV infection were both indicated by public TCR beta signatures.

General study points: HLA-C-restricted CMV-specific TCR beta clonotypes were dominant in the ex vivo response.

The sequence was collected from a human donor in good health (CMV status not recorded). Some clones in this sample may be carry-over from other donors' samples. This material consisted of cultured PBMCs, taken from culture after CMV antigen stimulation. The gene calls are TRBV5-1 and TRBJ2-3; D assignment may be TRBD1 or TRBD2 (5 bases each). The CDR3 nucleotides read TGCGCCAGCAGCACGGGACCCCTGGGAGATACGCAGTATTTT. This sequence encodes CASSTGPLGDTQYF.